This is a list of T cell receptor beta chains from one sample in a study of blood T cell repertoires in COVID-19. Clones were read by immunoSEQ multiplex PCR, and TCRdb kept only the in-frame ones, dropping some. The repertoire includes approximately 170,000 clones, 85% to 95% of them detected once, and less than 2% sits in the top ten. Sequencing was performed on peripheral blood. These receptors were obtained from a woman in her sixties with COVID-19, enrolled during active disease. Both conserved end residues are part of each CDR3. A D gene is named only where the DNA matches it firmly. Only some rows state a clone size, as once, few, many or a class for expanded clones.

clone size	D gene	V gene	J gene	CDR3 protein	CDR3 DNA
.	.	TRBV9	TRBJ1-1	CASSVAHRVMTSAEAFF	TGTGCCAGCAGCGTAGCTCACAGGGTTATGACGAGCGCTGAAGCTTTCTTT
once	.	TRBV29-1	TRBJ2-5	CSVAKGSQETQYF	TGCAGCGTTGCCAAGGGGTCCCAAGAGACCCAGTACTTC
.	.	TRBV7-2	TRBJ1-2	CASSTGPRNYGYTF	TGTGCCAGCAGCACAGGTCCACGGAACTATGGCTACACCTTC
.	.	TRBV2	TRBJ1-2	CASTDTVDYGYTF	TGTGCCAGCACAGACACGGTTGACTATGGCTACACCTTC
once	.	TRBV25-1	TRBJ1-2	CASKQGYGYTF	TGTGCCAGCAAGCAGGGCTATGGCTACACCTTC
once	.	TRBV30	TRBJ1-2	CAWSALRSRNYGYTF	TGTGCCTGGAGTGCACTTAGATCCCGCAACTATGGCTACACCTTC
.	.	TRBV5-1	TRBJ1-1	CASSLTVNTEAFF	TGCGCCAGCAGCTTGACAGTGAACACTGAAGCTTTCTTT
.	.	TRBV11-2	TRBJ1-5	CASSLGPNQPQHF	TGTGCCAGCAGCTTAGGGCCAAATCAGCCCCAGCATTTT
.	.	TRBV29-1	TRBJ1-2	CSVRRQGIGYTF	TGCAGCGTCCGCCGTCAGGGAATAGGCTACACCTTC
.	.	TRBV11-3	TRBJ2-1	CASSLYDNEQFF	TGTGCCAGCAGCTTATATGACAATGAGCAGTTCTTC
.	TRBD2	TRBV6-2/TRBV6-3	TRBJ2-3	CASSYRRLAGAVTDTQYF	TGTGCCAGCAGTTACAGGCGGCTAGCGGGGGCCGTCACAGATACGCAGTATTTT
.	TRBD1	TRBV9	TRBJ1-1	CASTREQGLETEAFF	TGTGCCAGCACCCGCGAACAGGGGCTGGAGACTGAAGCTTTCTTT
.	.	TRBV5-6	TRBJ1-4	CASSTGQPATNEKLFF	TGTGCCAGCAGTACCGGACAGCCTGCAACTAATGAAAAACTGTTTTTT
.	TRBD1	TRBV6-6	TRBJ2-6	CASSFDRGSGANVLTF	TGTGCCAGCAGTTTCGACAGGGGCTCTGGGGCCAACGTCCTGACTTTC
.	TRBD1	TRBV7-8	TRBJ1-2	CASRTGTGDYGYTF	TGTGCCAGCAGGACCGGGACAGGGGACTATGGCTACACCTTC
once	.	TRBV7-2	TRBJ2-7	CASSWGGTSYEQYF	TGTGCCAGCAGTTGGGGAGGGACATCCTACGAGCAGTACTTC
.	TRBD1	TRBV5-1	TRBJ2-1	CASSPRQGAYNEQFF	TGCGCCAGCAGCCCTCGACAGGGTGCGTACAATGAGCAGTTCTTC
.	TRBD1	TRBV2	TRBJ2-7	CASTEGQGTYEQYF	TGTGCCAGCACCGAGGGACAGGGGACCTACGAGCAGTACTTC
few	TRBD1	TRBV5-4	TRBJ1-1	CASSLLGGEGKAFF	TGTGCCAGCAGCTTGTTAGGGGGCGAAGGGAAAGCTTTCTTT
.	TRBD1	TRBV7-9	TRBJ2-7	CASSPGRDRGLHEQYF	TGTGCCAGCAGCCCGGGGCGGGACAGGGGGTTGCACGAGCAGTACTTC
.	TRBD1	TRBV7-2	TRBJ1-5	CASSLVGTGNQPQHF	TGTGCCAGCAGCTTAGTAGGGACAGGCAATCAGCCCCAGCATTTT
.	.	TRBV5-4	TRBJ1-3	CASSAGPDRRSGNTIYF	TGTGCCAGCAGCGCAGGACCCGACAGGCGCTCTGGAAACACCATATATTTT
.	.	TRBV7-9	TRBJ2-7	CASSVRRYEQYF	TGTGCCAGCAGCGTCCGTAGATACGAGCAGTACTTC
.	TRBD1	TRBV15	TRBJ1-6	CATSKDRGPSPLHF	TGTGCCACCAGCAAGGACAGGGGCCCTTCACCCCTCCACTTT
once	.	TRBV29-1	TRBJ1-1	CSVRGAMDTEAFF	TGCAGCGTTCGTGGGGCGATGGACACTGAAGCTTTCTTT
.	TRBD1	TRBV5-5	TRBJ1-4	CASSFGTGANEKLFF	TGTGCCAGCAGCTTTGGTACAGGGGCTAATGAAAAACTGTTTTTT
.	TRBD2	TRBV11-1	TRBJ2-5	CASSRLAGQSETQYF	TGTGCCAGCAGCCGACTAGCGGGGCAGTCTGAGACCCAGTACTTC
.	.	TRBV12-5	TRBJ1-1	CASGSGQMNTEAFF	TGTGCTAGTGGTTCGGGACAAATGAACACTGAAGCTTTCTTT
.	TRBD2	TRBV7-6	TRBJ2-3	CASSERGGQDTQYF	TGTGCCAGCAGCGAGCGGGGGGGCCAAGATACGCAGTATTTT
.	TRBD1	TRBV2	TRBJ1-2	CASRNATGGRGGYTF	TGTGCCAGCAGGAATGCGACAGGGGGCCGGGGTGGCTACACCTTC
.	.	TRBV13	TRBJ1-1	CASSLQNTEAFF	TGTGCCAGCAGTTTACAAAACACTGAAGCTTTCTTT
.	TRBD1	TRBV5-4	TRBJ2-1	CASVPSGTGNNEQFF	TGTGCCAGCGTCCCCTCCGGGACAGGGAACAATGAGCAGTTCTTC
.	TRBD1	TRBV25-1	TRBJ1-2	CASSGQTGNNYGYTF	TGTGCCAGCAGTGGACAGACAGGGAATAACTATGGCTACACCTTC
.	.	TRBV6-2/TRBV6-3	TRBJ1-5	CASSYGTGIVSNQPQHF	TGTGCCAGCAGTTACGGCACAGGGATCGTGAGCAATCAGCCCCAGCATTTT
.	TRBD1	TRBV7-2	TRBJ1-2	CASSLATGTGGHGYTF	TGTGCCAGCAGCTTAGCTACGGGGACAGGGGGCCATGGCTACACCTTC
.	TRBD2	TRBV5-1	TRBJ2-1	CASSPLAGGAGNEQFF	TGCGCCAGCAGCCCCCTCGCCGGGGGGGCTGGCAATGAGCAGTTCTTC
once	.	TRBV7-9	TRBJ2-7	CASSLVSGGHYEQYF	TGTGCCAGCAGCTTAGTGTCCGGGGGTCACTACGAGCAGTACTTC
.	TRBD1	TRBV19	TRBJ2-7	CASQSPGQIYEQYF	TGTGCCAGTCAGTCCCCGGGACAGATCTACGAGCAGTACTTC
.	.	TRBV27	TRBJ1-3	CASSLYRGSGNTIYF	TGTGCCAGCAGTTTATATAGGGGCTCTGGAAACACCATATATTTT
.	TRBD1	TRBV4-2	TRBJ1-5	CASSQGQGRKLLEPQHF	TGTGCCAGCAGCCAAGGACAGGGGCGAAAACTACTGGAGCCCCAGCATTTT
.	.	TRBV25-1	TRBJ1-4	CASSDRATNEKLFF	TGTGCCAGCAGTGACAGGGCAACTAATGAAAAACTGTTTTTT
.	TRBD1	TRBV4-2	TRBJ2-1	CASSPRGRYNEQFF	TGTGCCAGCAGCCCGAGGGGGCGGTACAATGAGCAGTTCTTC
.	.	TRBV5-4	TRBJ1-5	CASSWGGQAPHNQPQHF	TGTGCCAGCAGCTGGGGAGGCCAAGCCCCGCACAATCAGCCCCAGCATTTT
once	.	TRBV5-8	TRBJ1-1	CASSLEMGRTEAFF	TGTGCCAGCAGCTTGGAAATGGGGAGAACTGAAGCTTTCTTT
.	TRBD1	TRBV6-5	TRBJ2-1	CATLRPGQGNNEQFF	TGTGCCACCTTAAGGCCGGGACAGGGTAATAATGAGCAGTTCTTC
.	.	TRBV7-2	TRBJ2-2	CASSTNGGSNTGELFF	TGTGCCAGCAGCACCAATGGCGGGTCGAACACCGGGGAGCTGTTTTTT
.	TRBD1	TRBV7-9	TRBJ2-5	CASSPWAGGMETQYF	TGTGCCAGCAGCCCCTGGGCAGGGGGCATGGAGACCCAGTACTTC
once	.	TRBV7-2	TRBJ1-1	CASSYNYRVRATEAFF	TGTGCCAGCAGCTACAATTACAGGGTTCGTGCCACTGAAGCTTTCTTT
.	TRBD1	TRBV27	TRBJ1-5	CASSLLMGQAEPQHF	TGTGCCAGCAGTTTACTTATGGGACAGGCGGAGCCCCAGCATTTT
.	TRBD1	TRBV19	TRBJ1-5	CASSIGTGPQPQHF	TGTGCCAGTAGTATAGGGACAGGACCACAGCCCCAGCATTTT
.	.	TRBV27	TRBJ2-7	CASSFRRGSYEQYF	TGTGCCAGCAGTTTTAGACGGGGCTCCTACGAGCAGTACTTC
.	TRBD1	TRBV10-3	TRBJ1-1	CAISVQQGARTEAFF	TGTGCCATCAGTGTACAACAGGGGGCGAGAACTGAAGCTTTCTTT
.	TRBD2	TRBV6-4	TRBJ2-5	CGRGGRQETQYF	TGTGGACGGGGGGGGAGACAAGAGACCCAGTACTTC
once	TRBD1	TRBV5-6	TRBJ1-1	CASSRTGFTEAFF	TGTGCCAGCAGCCGGACAGGATTCACTGAAGCTTTCTTT